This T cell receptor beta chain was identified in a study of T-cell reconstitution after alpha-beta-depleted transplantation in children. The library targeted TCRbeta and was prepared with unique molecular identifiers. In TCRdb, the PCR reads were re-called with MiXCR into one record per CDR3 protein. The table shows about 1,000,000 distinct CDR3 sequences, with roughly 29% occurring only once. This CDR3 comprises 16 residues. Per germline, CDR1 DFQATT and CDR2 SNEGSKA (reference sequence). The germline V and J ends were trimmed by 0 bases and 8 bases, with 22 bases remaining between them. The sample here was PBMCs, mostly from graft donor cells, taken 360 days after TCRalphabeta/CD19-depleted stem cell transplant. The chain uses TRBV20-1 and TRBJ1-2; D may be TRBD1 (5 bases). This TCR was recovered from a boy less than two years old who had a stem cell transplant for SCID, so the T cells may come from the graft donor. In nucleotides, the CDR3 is TGCAGTGCTAGAGATCCGTGGGTGCAGGGAAGGGGCGGCTACACCTTC. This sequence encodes CSARDPWVQGRGGYTF.